Each of the 14 T cell receptor beta chains below was sequenced from the same sample in a study of T cell responses to AZD1222 COVID-19 vaccine. TCRdb's copy holds only in-frame clones and misses some; the assay was immunoSEQ multiplex PCR. The sample gives 150,000 to 200,000 clones, 87% of which show up once; approximately 2.7% is in the top ten. This specimen was peripheral blood, taken on day 0 of MenACWY control vaccination. The receptors originated from an adult in good health.

The chain combines TRBV19 with TRBJ2-1; D may be TRBD2 (5 bases). Germline loops: CDR1 LNHDA, CDR2 SQIVND (reference sequence). V lost 3 bases, J lost 8 bases, and 14 bases lay in between. The CDR3 has 14 amino acids. In DNA form, the CDR3 reads TGTGCCAGTAGTATCATCGGGATTACTGATGAGCAGTTCTTC. It yields the protein CASSIIGITDEQFF.

Only a few counts were recorded for this clone. The chain links TRBV7-2 to TRBJ1-5; D unresolved. V was clipped by 0 bases and J by 0 bases, with 9 bases between them. This CDR3 contains 16 residues. Germline CDR1 and CDR2: SGHTA and FQGNSA. The CDR3 DNA reads as TGTGCCAGCAGCTTAGCAGGACGGAGTAGCAATCAGCCCCAGCATTTT. Its protein product is CASSLAGRSSNQPQHF.

The J gene is TRBJ1-5, the V gene TRBV2; D uncertain. This CDR3 comprises 14 residues. V lost 6 bases to trimming and J lost 2 bases, with 11 bases between them. The V gene's germline CDR1 is SNHLY and CDR2 FYNNEI. The CDR3 sequence is CASSKETGNQPQHF. CDR3 sequence (DNA): TGTGCCAGCAGCAAGGAAACGGGCAATCAGCCCCAGCATTTT.

This clone showed up just once. V gene TRBV7-9 combines with J gene TRBJ1-1; maybe TRBD1 (5 bases). V was trimmed by 5 bases and J by 0 bases, leaving 13 bases between them. The CDR3 spans 15 residues. CDR1 and CDR2 (germline): SEHNR, FQNEAQ (reference sequence). CDR3 DNA sequence: TGTGCCAGCAGCCGGGGACTGACTATGAACACTGAAGCTTTCTTT. Encoded protein: CASSRGLTMNTEAFF. The full variable domain, completed using reference TRBV7-9 and TRBJ1-1, is DTGVSQNPRHKITKRGQNVTFRCDPISEHNRLYWYRQTLGQGPEFLTYFQNEAQLEKSRLLSDRFSAERPKGSFSTLEIQRTEQGDSAMYLCASSRGLTMNTEAFFGQGTRLTVV.

The rearrangement links TRBV15 to TRBJ1-4, with a weak D call TRBD1 (5 bases). V lost 1 base to trimming and J lost 14 bases, with 20 bases between them. CDR1 and CDR2 from the germline V gene are LNHNV and YYDKDF (reference sequence). This CDR3 contains 15 residues. The CDR3 loop reads CATSRGLDRTGGLFF. CDR3 coding DNA: TGTGCCACCAGCAGAGGACTGGATAGGACCGGGGGGCTGTTTTTT.

This chain links TRBV3-1 (or the pseudogene TRBV3-2) with TRBJ2-7, with D perhaps given as TRBD1 or TRBD2 (5 bases each). V gave up 0 bases and J gave up 5 bases, with 8 bases separating them. The V gene's germline CDR1 is LGHDT and CDR2 YNNKEL (reference sequence). The CDR3 is 13 residues long. CDR3 residues: CASSQDGDDEQYF. The CDR3 region has the DNA TGTGCCAGCAGCCAAGATGGGGACGACGAGCAGTACTTC.

This chain joins TRBV7-2 and TRBJ2-2; no reliable D call. Trimming removed 2 bases at V and 5 bases at J, with 9 bases between. Germline loops: CDR1 SGHTA, CDR2 FQGNSA. This CDR3 has 14 amino acids. In nucleotides, the CDR3 is TGTGCCAGCAGCTTATCCGGCACGACCGGGGAGCTGTTTTTT. Translation: CASSLSGTTGELFF.

This sequence joins TRBV24-1 and TRBJ2-3; TRBD1 matches at 10 bases. The V segment lost 0 bases and the J segment 1 base; nucleotides outside the gene matches: 3. The CDR3 runs 17 residues. Germline V gene lookup returns CDR1 KGHDR and CDR2 SFDVKD. The DNA for the CDR3 is TGTGCCACCAGTGATTTGCAGGGGACAGGGGGCACAGATACGCAGTATTTT. Translated: CATSDLQGTGGTDTQYF.

The rearrangement uses TRBV27 and TRBJ2-7; possibly TRBD1 for D (6 bases). The CDR3 has 15 amino acids. The germline V gene has CDR1 MNHEY and CDR2 SMNVEV (reference sequence). V gave up 2 bases and J gave up 2 bases, with 13 bases separating them. The CDR3 is CASSLNTGWAYEQYF. The DNA of the CDR3 is TGTGCCAGCAGTTTAAATACAGGGTGGGCCTACGAGCAGTACTTC.

The V and J genes are TRBV5-3 and TRBJ1-4, with D possibly being TRBD1 (5 bases). TRBV5-3 has ORF status, its function being uncertain. V was shortened by 3 bases and J by 0 bases, with 15 bases between the two germline ends. The CDR3 sequence is 17 residues long. The CDR3 sequence: CARSSQLWGATNEKLFF. CDR3 bases: TGTGCCAGAAGCTCGCAACTTTGGGGCGCAACTAATGAAAAACTGTTTTTT.

The chain carries TRBV27 and TRBJ2-1; the match to TRBD2 covers 10 bases. J lost 0 bases, V lost 8 bases, and 4 bases had no gene match. CDR3 length: 15 residues. Germline lookup yields CDR1 MNHEY and CDR2 SMNVEV (reference sequence). CDR3 DNA sequence: TGTGCCAGCGGCTCTAGCGGGGGCTCCTACAATGAGCAGTTCTTC. Protein product: CASGSSGGSYNEQFF.

This rearrangement joins TRBV6-5 to TRBJ2-1, with 10 bases aligning to TRBD1. With V trimmed by 7 bases and J by 6 bases, 9 bases remained unmatched. CDR3 length: 15 residues. Germline V gene sequence: CDR1 MNHEY, CDR2 SVGAGI. The CDR3 region is CASNRGTGESNEQFF. Written as DNA, the CDR3 is TGTGCCAGCAACCGGGGGACAGGGGAATCCAATGAGCAGTTCTTC.

The chain joins TRBV29-1 to TRBJ1-1; D is unresolved. The V end lost 6 bases, the J end lost 1 base, and 12 bases lay between the germline ends. Germline V lookup: CDR1 SQVTM, CDR2 ANQGSEA. The CDR3 spans 13 residues. CDR3 protein: CSVYPPGNTEAFF. CDR3 coding DNA: TGCAGCGTCTACCCCCCTGGGAACACTGAAGCTTTCTTT.

For this clone: Additional DNA sequences in this sample encode the identical CDR3. The rearrangement links TRBV5-1 to TRBJ2-3; D may be TRBD2 (6 bases). CDR1 and CDR2 (germline): SGHRS, YFSETQ. V was shortened by 4 bases and J by 1 base, with 10 bases between the two germline ends. CDR3 length equals 14 residues. The CDR3 here is CASSPGLGTDTQYF. CDR3 sequence (DNA): TGCGCCAGCAGCCCGGGACTCGGCACAGATACGCAGTATTTT.